A selection of T cell receptor beta chains follows, all from one sample in a study of T cells in Graves' hyperthyroidism and ophthalmopathy. TCRdb recomputed calls from the multiplex PCR reads with MiXCR, one row per CDR3 protein. The table shows over 200,000 distinct CDR3 sequences, with about 15% occurring only once. What was sequenced was blood. The receptors were sampled from a woman aged 40 to 50 with Graves' hyperthyroidism that later progressed to Graves' ophthalmopathy. The CDR3 runs from the conserved cysteine through the conserved F or W. The D gene is left open where the match is weak. Rows may omit the clone size; those that give it use once, few, many or a size class.

clone size,D gene,J gene,V gene,CDR3 DNA,CDR3 protein
-,TRBD2,TRBJ2-2,TRBV20-1,TGCAGTGCAACTAGCGGGACTCCCACCGGGGAGCTGTTTTTT,CSATSGTPTGELFF
few,TRBD2,TRBJ2-2,TRBV5-5,TGTGCCAGCAGCCTTACTAGCGGGGCAAACACCGGGGAGCTGTTTTTT,CASSLTSGANTGELFF
many,-,TRBJ2-2,TRBV27,TGTGCCAGCAGTTTTTCTAGCGAGAGGGCCGGGGAGCTGTTTTTT,CASSFSSERAGELFF
many,TRBD2,TRBJ2-7,TRBV10-3,TGTGCCATCAGTGGTCTAGCGGGAGGCTCCTACGAGCAGTACTTC,CAISGLAGGSYEQYF
few,-,TRBJ1-5,TRBV24-1,TGTGCCACCAGTGACCTCGGACAGCCTGGGACTATTAGCACAGATACGCAGCATTTT,CATSDLGQPGTISTDTQHF
-,TRBD1,TRBJ1-5,TRBV5-5,TGTGCCAGCAGCCAATTACCGGGACAGGGATCGGGACAGCCCCAGCATTTT,CASSQLPGQGSGQPQHF
few,-,TRBJ1-2,TRBV15,TGTGCCACCAGCAGAGCCGCCACAAGGGGAGGGAGGAACTATGGCTACACCTTC,CATSRAATRGGRNYGYTF
-,TRBD1,TRBJ1-5,TRBV7-2,TGTGCCAGCAGCCTCTCTCCGACGACAGGGGATCAGCCCCAGCATTTT,CASSLSPTTGDQPQHF
many,TRBD2,TRBJ2-5,TRBV6-1,TGTGCCAGCAGTTACGCCTGGACTAGCGGGGAGACCCAGTACTTC,CASSYAWTSGETQYF
many,TRBD2,TRBJ2-1,TRBV20-1,TGCAGTGCTAAAGGGAATAGCGGGAGTGCACACAATGAGCAGTTCTTC,CSAKGNSGSAHNEQFF
many,-,TRBJ2-1,TRBV28,TGTGCCAGCAGTTTCGGGGACTTGCCCCACTCAAGCTCCTACAATGAGCAGTTCTTC,CASSFGDLPHSSSYNEQFF
many,-,TRBJ2-2,TRBV3-1,TGTGCCAGCAGCCCTCAGGGGTGGACCGGGGAGCTGTTTTTT,CASSPQGWTGELFF
few,TRBD1,TRBJ1-1,TRBV27,TGTGCCAGCAGTTACCAACAGGGGGCTCACACTGAAGCTTTCTTT,CASSYQQGAHTEAFF
few,-,TRBJ2-1,TRBV5-1,TGCGCCAGCAGCAGATTTTTAGGGGGAGGTGTCAATGAGCAGTTCTTC,CASSRFLGGGVNEQFF
many,-,TRBJ1-4,TRBV27,TGTGCCCCGACTTACAGGGTTGAAAAACTGTTTTTT,CAPTYRVEKLFF
many,TRBD1,TRBJ2-2,TRBV7-3,TGTGCCAGCACCAGGACAGGGGGATCCGGGGAGCTGTTTTTT,CASTRTGGSGELFF
-,TRBD2,TRBJ2-1,TRBV4-1,TGCGCCAGCAGCCGGGGGGGTCCCGATGAGCAGTTCTTC,CASSRGGPDEQFF
many,-,TRBJ2-5,TRBV19,TGTGCCAGTAGTATCTTAACGGGGCAGCAAGAGACCCAGTACTTC,CASSILTGQQETQYF
many,-,TRBJ2-3,TRBV24-1,TGTGCCACAAAAGTCGATACGCAGTATTTT,CATKVDTQYF
few,-,TRBJ1-1,TRBV6-1,TGTGCCAGCAGCATCAGGGGTGAAGCTTTCTTT,CASSIRGEAFF
many,-,TRBJ2-3,TRBV18,TGTGCCAGCTCACTCCAGAGTACAGATACGCAGTATTTT,CASSLQSTDTQYF
-,-,TRBJ2-1,TRBV11-2,TGTGCCAGCAGCTTAGACAACTCCTACAATGAGCAGTTCTTC,CASSLDNSYNEQFF
many,-,TRBJ1-1,TRBV10-3,TGTGCCATCAGTGAGAACACTGAAGCTTTCTTT,CAISENTEAFF
-,-,TRBJ1-5,TRBV4-1,TGCGCCAGCAGCCAATTGGGACTTGGCAATCAGCCCCAGCATTTT,CASSQLGLGNQPQHF
many,TRBD2,TRBJ2-1,TRBV19,TGTGCCAGTAGTATGGCGGGAGGCCCCCCGGGAGAGCAGTTCTTC,CASSMAGGPPGEQFF
-,TRBD2,TRBJ2-4,TRBV20-1,TGCAGTGCTAGGGTGGGACTAGCGGGAGCATCAAACATTCAGTACTTC,CSARVGLAGASNIQYF
many,-,TRBJ1-5,TRBV6-1,TGTGCCAGCAGTGAACCGGGTAGTAATCAGCCCCAGCATTTT,CASSEPGSNQPQHF
-,TRBD1,TRBJ2-5,TRBV19,TGTGCCAGTGGTATAGGACAGGAAGAGACCCAGTACTTC,CASGIGQEETQYF
many,-,TRBJ1-2,TRBV12-3/TRBV12-4,TGTGCCAGCAGTTTAAGGGTAACTAACTATGGCTACACCTTC,CASSLRVTNYGYTF
-,-,TRBJ2-2,TRBV18,TGTGCCAGCTCGCCTCTCACCGGGCCCCCGAACACCGGGGAGCTGTTTTTT,CASSPLTGPPNTGELFF
-,TRBD2,TRBJ2-1,TRBV12-3/TRBV12-4,TGTGCCAGCAGCCGGACTAGCGGAGGTCTGAATGAGCAGTTCTTC,CASSRTSGGLNEQFF
many,TRBD1,TRBJ2-2,TRBV2,TGTGCCAGCAGTGAAATAGGACAGGGGTTCGGGGAGCTGTTTTTT,CASSEIGQGFGELFF
many,-,TRBJ2-2,TRBV6-1,TGTGCCAGCAGTGAATACTCCGGGACCGGGGAGCTGTTTTTT,CASSEYSGTGELFF
many,-,TRBJ1-5,TRBV27,TGTGCCAGCAGTTTAGGGGGAGACAATCAGCCCCAGCATTTT,CASSLGGDNQPQHF
many,-,TRBJ1-1,TRBV5-1,TGCGCCAGCAGCTTGGATCGAGGACTTAACACTGAAGCTTTCTTT,CASSLDRGLNTEAFF
-,TRBD2,TRBJ2-3,TRBV2,TGTGCCAGCAGTATCATAGCGGGTACCCATACGCAGTATTTT,CASSIIAGTHTQYF
many,TRBD1,TRBJ2-1,TRBV27,TGTGCCAGCAGTACGACAGGGAATGAGCAGTTCTTC,CASSTTGNEQFF
many,-,TRBJ2-1,TRBV11-2,TGTGCCAGCAGCTTAGATCAAGTAGCTAATGAGCAGTTCTTC,CASSLDQVANEQFF
many,-,TRBJ2-6,TRBV18,TGTGCCAGCTCACCACAAGCGGGCGTCCTGACTTTC,CASSPQAGVLTF
many,-,TRBJ2-2,TRBV11-2,TGTGCCAGCAGCCCGGGACGGCTAACCTCGAACACCGGGGAGCTGTTTTTT,CASSPGRLTSNTGELFF
many,-,TRBJ2-1,TRBV10-3,TGTGCCATCAGTGAGCGGGGGGCCCCCAATGAGCAGTTCTTC,CAISERGAPNEQFF
many,-,TRBJ1-5,TRBV28,TGTGCCAGCAGTTTACTCCGCGCAGGGAGGAGCAATCAGCCCCAGCATTTT,CASSLLRAGRSNQPQHF
many,-,TRBJ2-1,TRBV24-1,TGTGCCACCAGTGACCAAGGACGGGACGTCTACAATGAGCAGTTCTTC,CATSDQGRDVYNEQFF
many,TRBD2,TRBJ2-5,TRBV28,TGTGCCAGCAGTTCGGCTAGCGGGAGGGGAGAGACCCAGTACTTC,CASSSASGRGETQYF
many,-,TRBJ2-3,TRBV28,TGTGCCAGCAGTCCCCCCGGGGATGTGATAGATACGCAGTATTTT,CASSPPGDVIDTQYF
many,-,TRBJ2-2,TRBV11-3,TGTGCCAGCAGCTTCTCGGAGAACACCGGGGAGCTGTTTTTT,CASSFSENTGELFF
-,-,TRBJ2-1,TRBV7-9,TGTGCCAGCAGCTCGGTCAGCTATGAGCAGTTCTTC,CASSSVSYEQFF
few,-,TRBJ1-1,TRBV5-1,TGCGCCAGCAGCTTGGTCGGCAGGACCCCAAACACTGAAGCTTTCTTT,CASSLVGRTPNTEAFF
many,-,TRBJ2-3,TRBV18,TGTGCCAGCTCACCGATTTCCGGGGCAACTTCTAGCACAGATACGCAGTATTTT,CASSPISGATSSTDTQYF
-,TRBD1,TRBJ2-7,TRBV19,TGTGCCAGCGCTTCCGGGACAGGGGCCTACGAGCAGTACTTC,CASASGTGAYEQYF